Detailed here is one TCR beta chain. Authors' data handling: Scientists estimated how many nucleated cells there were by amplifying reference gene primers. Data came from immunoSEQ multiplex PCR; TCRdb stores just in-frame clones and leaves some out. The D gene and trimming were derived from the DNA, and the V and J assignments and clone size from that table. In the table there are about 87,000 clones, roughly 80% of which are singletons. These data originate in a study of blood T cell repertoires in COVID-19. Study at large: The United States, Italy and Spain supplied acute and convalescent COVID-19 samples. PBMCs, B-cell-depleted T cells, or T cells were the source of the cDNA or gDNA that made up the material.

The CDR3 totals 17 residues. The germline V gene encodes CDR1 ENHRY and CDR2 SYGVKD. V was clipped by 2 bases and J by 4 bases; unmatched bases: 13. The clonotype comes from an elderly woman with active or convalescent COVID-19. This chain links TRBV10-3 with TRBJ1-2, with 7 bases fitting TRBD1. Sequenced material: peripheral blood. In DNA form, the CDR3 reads TGTGCCATCAGTGAGGGACAGGTAACAGATCCTGTCTATGGCTACACCTTC. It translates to CAISEGQVTDPVYGYTF.